These T cell receptor beta chains were read from a single sample in a study of cytomegalovirus exposure and HLA in healthy donors. The data were produced by immunoSEQ multiplex PCR, yet TCRdb's version contains in-frame clones alone and is incomplete. The sample lists fewer than 45,000 clones; about two thirds were seen once. Sequencing was carried out using PBMCs. The receptor source for this set is a woman between 25 and 40 years old in good health and CMV-seronegative. CDR3s include the opening cysteine and the closing phenylalanine or tryptophan. D genes are given only for firm matches. A row's size may be missing; if present it is once, few, many or a size class.

clone_size	d_call	v_call	j_call	cdr3_aa	cdr3_nt
NA	TRBD1	TRBV30	TRBJ2-7	CAWGDRPYEQYF	TGTGCCTGGGGGGACAGACCCTACGAGCAGTACTTC
NA	NA	TRBV10-3	TRBJ2-5	CAISEGEQTQYF	TGTGCCATCAGTGAGGGGGAGCAGACCCAGTACTTC
NA	TRBD1	TRBV2	TRBJ1-5	CASSEARGGQQPQHF	TGTGCCAGCAGTGAAGCGAGAGGGGGCCAGCAGCCCCAGCATTTT
NA	TRBD2	TRBV10-3	TRBJ2-1	CAINPGLAGNNEQFF	TGTGCCATCAACCCGGGGCTAGCGGGAAACAATGAGCAGTTCTTC
NA	TRBD1	TRBV5-6	TRBJ1-2	CASSWGTGNYGYTF	TGTGCCAGCAGCTGGGGGACAGGGAACTATGGCTACACCTTC
NA	NA	TRBV2	TRBJ1-2	CASSAGGYGYTF	TGTGCCAGCAGCGCGGGGGGATATGGCTACACCTTC
NA	TRBD2	TRBV5-4	TRBJ2-7	CASSKGTSGTSYEQYF	TGTGCCAGCAGCAAAGGGACTAGCGGGACCTCCTACGAGCAGTACTTC
NA	NA	TRBV28	TRBJ2-5	CASSALEWSAETQYF	TGTGCCAGCAGTGCCCTGGAGTGGTCGGCCGAGACCCAGTACTTC
NA	TRBD1	TRBV6-5	TRBJ2-7	CASSYGSDRPYEQYF	TGTGCCAGCAGTTACGGATCGGACAGGCCCTACGAGCAGTACTTC
few	NA	TRBV6-5	TRBJ1-1	CASSYAGFTEAFF	TGTGCCAGCAGTTACGCAGGGTTCACTGAAGCTTTCTTT
few	TRBD1	TRBV5-1	TRBJ1-1	CASSSTGVNTEAFF	TGCGCCAGCAGCTCGACAGGGGTGAACACTGAAGCTTTCTTT
NA	NA	TRBV6-5	TRBJ2-3	CASSRGATDTQYF	TGTGCCAGCTCCAGGGGGGCCACAGATACGCAGTATTTT
NA	NA	TRBV18	TRBJ2-7	CASSPTLSYEQYF	TGTGCCAGCTCACCGACACTCTCCTACGAGCAGTACTTC
NA	NA	TRBV6-5	TRBJ2-7	CASSYTISSSYEQYF	TGTGCCAGCAGTTACACCATATCGAGCTCCTACGAGCAGTACTTC
NA	TRBD1	TRBV2	TRBJ2-3	CASSPGTVSTDTQYF	TGTGCCAGCAGCCCCGGGACAGTTAGCACAGATACGCAGTATTTT
NA	NA	TRBV2	TRBJ2-2	CASSRLQNTGELFF	TGTGCCAGCTCCCGACTACAGAACACCGGGGAGCTGTTTTTT
NA	NA	TRBV15	TRBJ2-1	CATSRAVGAADEQFF	TGTGCCACCAGCAGGGCCGTTGGCGCCGCGGATGAGCAGTTCTTC
NA	NA	TRBV7-9	TRBJ1-1	CASSPGVVNTEAFF	TGTGCCAGCAGCCCAGGGGTCGTGAACACTGAAGCTTTCTTT
NA	NA	TRBV5-4	TRBJ2-3	CASSPQADTQYF	TGTGCCAGCAGCCCCCAAGCGGATACGCAGTATTTT
NA	NA	TRBV18	TRBJ2-1	CASSPRDKKGNEQFF	TGTGCCAGCTCACCCCGGGACAAGAAGGGCAATGAGCAGTTCTTC
NA	NA	TRBV9	TRBJ2-5	CASSGEGTSQETQYF	TGTGCCAGCAGCGGCGAAGGCACTAGCCAAGAGACCCAGTACTTC
NA	TRBD1	TRBV4-2	TRBJ1-1	CASSDRADTEAFF	TGTGCCAGCAGCGACAGGGCCGACACTGAAGCTTTCTTT
NA	TRBD1	TRBV18	TRBJ1-5	CASSPGTGDQPQHF	TGTGCCAGCTCACCAGGGACAGGTGATCAGCCCCAGCATTTT
once	TRBD1	TRBV6-5	TRBJ2-5	CASSWNRGLVQETQYF	TGTGCCAGCAGTTGGAACAGGGGATTGGTGCAAGAGACCCAGTACTTC
NA	NA	TRBV23-1	TRBJ1-6	CASSSLKAGRGDRALHF	TGCGCCAGCAGTTCTCTTAAAGCAGGACGGGGGGATAGAGCCCTCCACTTT
NA	NA	TRBV7-8	TRBJ1-4	CASSSDTATNEKLFF	TGTGCCAGCAGCTCGGACACCGCAACTAATGAAAAACTGTTTTTT
many	TRBD2	TRBV29-1	TRBJ2-7	CSGTSGSDEQYF	TGCAGCGGGACTAGCGGGAGTGACGAGCAGTACTTC
NA	NA	TRBV20-1	TRBJ1-2	CSAYSNGYTF	TGCAGTGCCTATTCCAATGGCTACACCTTC
NA	NA	TRBV30	TRBJ2-1	CAWSVTTKVEQFF	TGTGCCTGGAGTGTAACCACTAAGGTTGAGCAGTTCTTC
NA	TRBD2	TRBV29-1	TRBJ2-1	CSVGTSGYEQFF	TGCAGCGTTGGAACTAGCGGTTATGAGCAGTTCTTC
NA	TRBD2	TRBV29-1	TRBJ2-4	CSVVILAGRKNIQYF	TGCAGCGTTGTTATACTAGCGGGGAGGAAGAACATTCAGTACTTC
NA	NA	TRBV6-5	TRBJ2-5	CASSYTATGHQETQYF	TGTGCCAGCAGTTACACCGCAACAGGCCACCAAGAGACCCAGTACTTC
NA	NA	TRBV29-1	TRBJ2-5	CSVETRSGGTQYF	TGCAGCGTTGAAACCAGGTCTGGTGGGACCCAGTACTTC
NA	NA	TRBV30	TRBJ2-2	CAWSEFLLGELFF	TGTGCCTGGAGTGAGTTCTTACTCGGGGAGCTGTTTTTT
NA	NA	TRBV27	TRBJ1-1	CASSLSGGFSEAFF	TGTGCCAGCAGTTTATCGGGGGGATTCTCTGAAGCTTTCTTT
few	NA	TRBV7-8	TRBJ2-1	CASSSGLYNEQFF	TGTGCCAGCAGCTCGGGACTCTACAATGAGCAGTTCTTC
NA	NA	TRBV5-1	TRBJ2-3	CASSLAADGSDTQYF	TGCGCCAGCAGCTTGGCTGCTGACGGGAGTGATACGCAGTATTTT
NA	NA	TRBV6-4	TRBJ1-6	CASRQAWNSPLHF	TGTGCCAGCCGACAGGCTTGGAATTCACCCCTCCACTTT
few	TRBD2	TRBV6-4	TRBJ2-3	CASSVGGAAGTDTQYF	TGTGCCAGCAGTGTCGGGGGGGCCGCAGGCACAGATACGCAGTATTTT
NA	NA	TRBV5-1	TRBJ2-3	CASSLLPDTQYF	TGCGCCAGCAGCTTACTACCGGATACGCAGTATTTT
NA	NA	TRBV6-1	TRBJ1-2	CASSRDRTVDYTF	TGTGCCAGCAGTCGTGACAGAACGGTCGACTACACCTTC